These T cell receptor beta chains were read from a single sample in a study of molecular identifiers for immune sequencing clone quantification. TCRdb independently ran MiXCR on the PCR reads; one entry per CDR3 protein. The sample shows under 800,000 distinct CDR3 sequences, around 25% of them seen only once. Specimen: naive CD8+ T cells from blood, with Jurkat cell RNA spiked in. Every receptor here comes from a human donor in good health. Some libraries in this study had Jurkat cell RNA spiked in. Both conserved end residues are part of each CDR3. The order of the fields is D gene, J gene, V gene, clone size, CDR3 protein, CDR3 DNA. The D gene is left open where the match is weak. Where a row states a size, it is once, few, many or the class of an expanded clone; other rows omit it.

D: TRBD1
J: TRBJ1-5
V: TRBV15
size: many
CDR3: CATSLGRGIQPQHF
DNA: TGTGCCACCAGTTTAGGCAGGGGGATTCAGCCCCAGCATTTT

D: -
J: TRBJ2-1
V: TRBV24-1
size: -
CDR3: CATSVGGTYNEQFF
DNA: TGTGCCACCAGTGTTGGCGGTACCTACAATGAGCAGTTCTTC

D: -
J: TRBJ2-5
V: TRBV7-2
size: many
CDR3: CASSLGLTMETQYF
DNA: TGTGCCAGCAGCTTAGGGCTCACAATGGAGACCCAGTACTTC

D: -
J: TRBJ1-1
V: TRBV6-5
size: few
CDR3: CASSYSEGSNTVAFF
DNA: TGTGCCAGCAGTTACTCGGAAGGGTCGAACACTGTAGCTTTCTTT

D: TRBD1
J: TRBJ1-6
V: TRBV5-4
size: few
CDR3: CASSGGTGGIISYNSPLHF
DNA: TGTGCCAGCAGTGGCGGGACAGGGGGCATAATCTCCTATAATTCACCCCTCCACTTT

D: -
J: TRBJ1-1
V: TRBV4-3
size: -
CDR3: CARSPPSGRAPEAFF
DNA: TGCGCCCGCAGCCCCCCATCGGGCCGGGCCCCTGAAGCTTTCTTT

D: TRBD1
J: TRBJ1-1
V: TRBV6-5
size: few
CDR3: CASSYSGSGGAFF
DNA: TGTGCCAGCAGTTACTCGGGGTCAGGGGGAGCTTTCTTT

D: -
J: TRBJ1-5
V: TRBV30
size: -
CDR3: CAWSVEAQPQHF
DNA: TGTGCCTGGAGTGTAGAGGCCCAGCCCCAGCATTTT

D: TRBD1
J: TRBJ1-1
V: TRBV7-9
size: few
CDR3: CASSSHQGAGTEAFF
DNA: TGTGCCAGCAGCTCGCACCAGGGGGCCGGCACTGAAGCTTTCTTT

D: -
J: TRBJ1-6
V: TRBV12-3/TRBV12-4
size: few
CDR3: CASSLSVSYSPLHF
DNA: TGTGCCAGCAGTTTGTCGGTGAGTTATTCACCCCTCCACTTT

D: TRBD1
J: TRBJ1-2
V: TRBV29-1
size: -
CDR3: CSVDLFGDSIYGCTF
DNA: TGCAGCGTTGATCTTTTTGGGGACAGCATTTATGGCTGCACCTTC

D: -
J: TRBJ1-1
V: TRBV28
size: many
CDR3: CAPRGEAFF
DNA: TGTGCCCCCCGGGGGGAGGCTTTCTTT

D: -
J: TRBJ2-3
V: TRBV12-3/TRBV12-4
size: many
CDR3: CASSSSQGFYTDTQYF
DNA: TGTGCCAGCAGTTCCTCGCAGGGGTTTTACACAGATACGCAGTATTTT

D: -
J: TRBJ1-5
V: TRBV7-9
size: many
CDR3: CASSREPSQPQHF
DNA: TGTGCCAGCTCCCGGGAACCCAGTCAGCCCCAGCATTTT

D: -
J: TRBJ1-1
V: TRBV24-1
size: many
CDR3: CATSEPPWTEAFF
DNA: TGTGCCACCAGTGAACCCCCTTGGACTGAAGCTTTCTTT

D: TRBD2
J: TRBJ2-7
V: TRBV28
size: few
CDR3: CASSTQASGGSYEQYF
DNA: TGTGCCAGCAGTACACAAGCTAGCGGGGGGTCCTACGAGCAGTACTTC

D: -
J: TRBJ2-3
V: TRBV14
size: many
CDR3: CASSQEVVGADTQYF
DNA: TGTGCCAGCAGCCAAGAAGTCGTCGGCGCAGATACGCAGTATTTT

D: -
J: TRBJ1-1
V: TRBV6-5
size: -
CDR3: CASSYRDGNTEPFF
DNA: TGTGCCAGCAGTTATCGAGACGGGAACACTGAACCTTTCTTT

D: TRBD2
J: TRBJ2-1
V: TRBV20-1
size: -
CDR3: CSARTTSGAYNEQFF
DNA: TGCAGTGCTAGAACGACTAGCGGAGCCTACAATGAGCAGTTCTTC

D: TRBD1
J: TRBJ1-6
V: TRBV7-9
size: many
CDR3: CASRTTGLHSPLHF
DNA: TGTGCCAGCAGGACGACAGGGTTGCATTCACCCCTCCACTTT

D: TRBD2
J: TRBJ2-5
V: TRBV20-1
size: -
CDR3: CSARLLGASGRLRGETQYF
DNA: TGCAGTGCTAGGCTCCTGGGAGCTAGCGGGAGGTTAAGAGGAGAGACCCAGTACTTC

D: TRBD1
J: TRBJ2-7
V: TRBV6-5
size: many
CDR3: CASSYDRGHYEQYF
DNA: TGTGCCAGCAGTTACGACAGGGGGCACTACGAGCAGTACTTC

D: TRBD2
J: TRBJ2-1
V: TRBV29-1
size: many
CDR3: CSVGLEYSGGYNEQFF
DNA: TGCAGCGTTGGACTAGAGTATAGCGGGGGTTACAATGAGCAGTTCTTC